The 32 T cell receptor beta chains presented below share a single source sample, sequenced in a study of cytomegalovirus exposure and HLA in healthy donors. 13 Jbeta primers and 60 Vbeta primers were used for the PCR. Repertoires were generated with immunoSEQ multiplex PCR, while TCRdb's copy carries only in-frame clones and drops some. The repertoire shows roughly 35,000 clones; the top ten hold under 2%. The sample taken for sequencing was PBMCs. These receptors were taken from a woman aged 40 to 50 in good health and CMV-seropositive.

CDR3 amino acids: CASSRTGFGYTF. CDR3 sequence (DNA): TGTGCCAGCAGCCGGACAGGGTTTGGCTACACCTTC. The gene calls are TRBV7-2 and TRBJ1-2; TRBD1 matches 8 bases. The CDR3 runs to 12 residues. CDR1 is SGHTA and CDR2 is FQGNSA in the germline V gene. Germline trimming cut 5 bases from V and 7 bases from J; bases unmatched to any gene: 3.

Considering frequency, this clone is medium-sized. The CDR3 region has the DNA TGTGCCAGCAGCTTGCCAGGGATACTAAGGGATGAGCAGTTCTTC. Translating it yields CASSLPGILRDEQFF. This chain uses TRBV7-9 with TRBJ2-1; D is perhaps TRBD1 (5 bases). The CDR3 runs 15 residues. Trimming removed 3 bases from V and 8 bases from J, with 17 bases in between. Germline CDR1 and CDR2: SEHNR and FQNEAQ (reference sequence).

The gene calls are TRBV9 and TRBJ2-7, with TRBD1 matching over 7 bases. The CDR3 totals 13 residues. J gave up 4 bases and V 8 bases, and 9 bases lay outside the gene matches. Germline CDR1 reads SGDLS; CDR2 reads YYNGEE. CDR3 DNA sequence: TGTGCCAGTCCAAGACAGGGCAGGTACGAGCAGTACTTC. Amino acids: CASPRQGRYEQYF. Variable domain in full (rest from reference TRBV9 and TRBJ2-7): DSGVTQTPKHLITATGQRVTLRCSPRSGDLSVYWYQQSLDQGLQFLIQYYNGEERAKGNILERFSAQQFPDLHSELNLSSLELGDSALYFCASPRQGRYEQYFGPGTRLTVT.

The chain links TRBV29-1 to TRBJ1-1; no definite D call. This CDR3 is built from 10 residues. CDR1 is SQVTM and CDR2 is ANQGSEA in the germline V gene. V lost 5 bases, J lost 4 bases, and 5 bases lay in between. The CDR3 DNA follows: TGCAGCGTTCAGGTCACTGAAGCTTTCTTT. It is translated as CSVQVTEAFF.

This chain joins TRBV7-8 and TRBJ1-6; unclear D gene. V was trimmed by 4 bases and J by 4 bases, leaving 8 bases between them. The CDR3 length is 14 residues. The germline CDR1 and CDR2 sequences are SGHVS and FQNEAQ. The CDR3 here is CASSYVAYNSPLHF. The CDR3 coding sequence is TGTGCCAGCAGCTATGTAGCTTATAATTCACCCCTCCACTTT.

The chain couples TRBV7-9 to TRBJ2-3; no reliable D call. Germline CDR1 reads SEHNR; CDR2 reads FQNEAQ (reference sequence). V was trimmed by 0 bases and J by 3 bases, leaving 7 bases between them. The CDR3 consists of 14 residues. The CDR3 bases are TGTGCCAGCAGCTTAGCGCGCCATACAGATACGCAGTATTTT. Protein: CASSLARHTDTQYF.

The chain recombines TRBV19 with TRBJ1-1; D remains ambiguous. V shed 3 bases and J shed 2 bases, with 10 bases lying between them. The CDR3 length is 14 residues. In germline, CDR1 is LNHDA, CDR2 SQIVND (reference sequence). The CDR3 region is CASSMYKKNTEAFF. In nucleotides, the CDR3 is TGTGCCAGTAGTATGTACAAAAAAAACACTGAAGCTTTCTTT.

Remarks on this clone: Other nucleotide sequences from this sample produce the same CDR3. V gene TRBV6-1 combines with J gene TRBJ2-7; D is perhaps TRBD1 (5 bases). Trimming shortened V by 6 bases and J by 3 bases, and 15 bases separated the two germline ends. Germline CDR1 reads MNHNS; CDR2 reads SASEGT. This CDR3 region has 14 residues. The CDR3 DNA sequence: TGTGCCAGCAGCCGGACACCCGAGGTCTACGAGCAGTACTTC. Translating it yields CASSRTPEVYEQYF.

This chain uses TRBV5-1 with TRBJ1-2, with 9 positions matching TRBD1. Germline CDR1 is SGHRS and CDR2 is YFSETQ. With 0 bases clipped from V and 5 bases from J, the junction kept 5 bases outside the gene matches. The CDR3 spans 15 residues. CDR3 protein: CASSLALDRGYGYTF. CDR3 DNA sequence: TGCGCCAGCAGCTTGGCCTTGGACAGGGGTTATGGCTACACCTTC.

The chain couples TRBV11-1 to TRBJ2-2; D is perhaps TRBD2 (5 bases). CDR1 SGHAT and CDR2 FQDESV come from the germline V gene (reference sequence). Trimming removed 5 bases at V and 6 bases at J, with 19 bases between. The CDR3 length is 16 residues. CDR3 bases: TGTGCCAGCAGCAAGAACACGGGGATGTATGCCGGGGAGCTGTTTTTT. It is translated as CASSKNTGMYAGELFF.

About this clone itself: A read error may produce the germline difference seen at one junction end. The genes are TRBV27 and TRBJ2-1; 9 bases align to TRBD2. Germline CDR1 reads MNHEY; CDR2 reads SMNVEV (reference sequence). There are 13 residues in the CDR3. Here the CDR3 DNA reads TGTGCCAGCGCGCGGCTAGCGGGATATGATCAGTTCTTC. It yields the protein CASARLAGYDQFF.

The rearrangement uses TRBV5-6 and TRBJ1-5; no definite D call. The CDR3 runs 13 residues. V lost 2 bases and J lost 1, with 4 bases in between. Germline V CDR1 and CDR2: SGHDT, YYEEEE. CDR3 sequence reads: CASSLQSNQPQHF. The CDR3 DNA sequence: TGTGCCAGCAGCTTACAAAGCAATCAGCCCCAGCATTTT.

This chain connects TRBV5-6 to TRBJ1-2; a possible D gene is TRBD1 (6 bases). The CDR3 length is 17 residues. Germline assignment: CDR1 SGHDT and CDR2 YYEEEE. The V gene lost 4 bases and the J gene lost 4 bases, with 23 bases spanning the gap. The CDR3 protein is CASSQRFRGSTGYGYTF. In nucleotides, the CDR3 is TGTGCCAGCAGCCAGAGATTCAGGGGCTCCACCGGCTATGGCTACACCTTC.

This chain connects TRBV15 to TRBJ2-1, with TRBD2 matching 9 bases. Germline V gives CDR1 LNHNV, CDR2 YYDKDF (reference sequence). Trimming removed 0 bases from V and 10 bases from J; junction bases left unmatched: 7. The CDR3 is 15 residues long. The CDR3 sequence: CATSRDRLAGNEQFF. The CDR3 DNA follows: TGTGCCACCAGCAGAGATCGCCTAGCGGGAAACGAGCAGTTCTTC.

Concerning this clone itself: Mismatch with germline at one junction end may stem from a read error. The rearrangement links TRBV7-7 to TRBJ2-2; 11 bases map to TRBD2. Germline V CDR1 and CDR2: SSHAT, FNYEAQ (reference sequence). The CDR3 sequence is 14 residues long. The DNA for the CDR3 is TGTGCTAGCAGCTTACTAGCGGGAGCCGGGGAGCTGTTTTTT. This gives the protein CASSLLAGAGELFF.

This rearrangement joins TRBV5-1 to TRBJ2-1; possibly TRBD2 for D (6 bases). This CDR3 has 12 residues. The V gene lost 4 bases and the J gene lost 8 bases, with 10 bases spanning the gap. Looked up from germline, CDR1 is SGHRS and CDR2 is YFSETQ. The CDR3: CASSPEGHEQFF. The CDR3 DNA reads TGCGCCAGCAGCCCGGAGGGTCATGAGCAGTTCTTC.

The chain joins TRBV27 to TRBJ2-3, with D possibly being TRBD2 (6 bases). The length of the CDR3 is 18 residues. The V and J ends lost 6 bases and 4 bases respectively, with 26 bases between them. The V gene's germline CDR1 is MNHEY and CDR2 SMNVEV (reference sequence). The CDR3 is CASSKYGLSARDADTQYF. In nucleotides, the CDR3 is TGTGCCAGCAGCAAATATGGCCTTTCTGCGCGGGACGCAGATACGCAGTATTTT.

The chain is built from TRBV7-4 and TRBJ1-3; D unclear. The CDR3 consists of 15 residues. V gave up 2 bases and J gave up 3 bases, with 11 bases separating them. Germline CDR1 SGHVT, CDR2 SQSDAQ. CDR3 region: CASSLNGVSGNTIYF. The CDR3 DNA reads TGTGCCAGCAGCTTAAACGGGGTAAGTGGAAACACCATATATTTT.

V usage is TRBV30 and J usage is TRBJ2-3; 14 bases map to TRBD2. The CDR3 consists of 16 residues. The ends lost 0 bases at V and 6 bases at J; junction bases unmatched: 5. Germline V CDR1 and CDR2: GTSNPN, SVGIG (reference sequence). CDR3 sequence (DNA): TGTGCCTGGAGTGTTGGACTAGCGGGGGGTGGGGATACGCAGTATTTT. Its protein product is CAWSVGLAGGGDTQYF.

The V call is TRBV5-1, the J call TRBJ2-3; 9 positions match TRBD2. V dropped 3 bases and J dropped 2; count of bases not matched to a gene: 10. The CDR3 has 17 residues. From germline, CDR1 is SGHRS and CDR2 YFSETQ. DNA of the CDR3: TGCGCCAGCAGCTCGTACGGGACTAGCAATCCCACAGATACGCAGTATTTT. This sequence encodes CASSSYGTSNPTDTQYF.

The gene calls are TRBV29-1 and TRBJ2-7; D perhaps matches TRBD2 (5 bases). V lost 3 bases, J lost 6 bases, and 12 bases lay in between. Germline V gene data show CDR1 as SQVTM and CDR2 as ANQGSEA. CDR3 size: 12 residues. The CDR3, as DNA: TGCAGCGTTGATGTTGACTACGCCGAGCAGTACTTC. This translates into CSVDVDYAEQYF.

The V call is TRBV2, the J call TRBJ1-2; maybe TRBD1 (5 bases). There are 12 residues in the CDR3. Trimming shortened V by 8 bases and J by 4 bases, and 11 bases separated the two germline ends. Germline V gene sequence: CDR1 SNHLY, CDR2 FYNNEI. The CDR3 DNA is TGTGCCAGCGCCACGGGGGGCTATGGCTACACCTTC. Its protein is CASATGGYGYTF.

The chain combines TRBV9 with TRBJ1-1; 9 bases are shared with TRBD1. Trimming at V came to 0 bases and at J to 1 base, leaving 4 bases not matched to a gene. The CDR3 consists of 16 residues. CDR1 SGDLS and CDR2 YYNGEE come from the germline V gene. In DNA, the CDR3 is TGTGCCAGCAGCGTAGCTACAGGGGGCCCGAACACTGAAGCTTTCTTT. Translating gives CASSVATGGPNTEAFF.

This chain uses TRBV5-1 with TRBJ1-1; no firm D call. Germline assignment: CDR1 SGHRS and CDR2 YFSETQ. The V end lost 2 bases, the J end lost 0 bases, and 8 bases lay between the germline ends. This CDR3 contains 14 residues. The CDR3 region has the DNA TGCGCCAGCAGCTTCGCGTTCATGAACACTGAAGCTTTCTTT. Translation: CASSFAFMNTEAFF. The entire variable domain, with the rest obtained from reference TRBV5-1 and TRBJ1-1, is as follows: KAGVTQTPRYLIKTRGQQVTLSCSPISGHRSVSWYQQTPGQGLQFLFEYFSETQRNKGNFPGRFSGRQFSNSRSEMNVSTLELGDSALYLCASSFAFMNTEAFFGQGTRLTVV.

The V call is TRBV5-3, the J call TRBJ1-2; 10 positions agree with TRBD1. TRBV5-3 is given ORF status, its function remaining uncertain. Losses at the gene ends were 4 bases for V and 2 bases for J; bases not matched to a gene: 5. The CDR3 consists of 15 residues. The CDR3 sequence: CARSPRDRGNYGYTF. CDR3 in DNA: TGTGCCAGAAGCCCTCGGGACAGGGGAAACTATGGCTACACCTTC.

The chain couples TRBV23-1 to TRBJ1-5; D not resolved. TRBV23-1 is assigned to the ORF class and has an uncertain function. The CDR3 runs to 14 residues. Trimming shortened V by 7 bases and J by 2 bases, and 12 bases separated the two germline ends. The CDR3 protein is CASTPGNGNQPQHF. For the CDR3, the DNA is TGCGCCAGCACCCCCGGGAACGGCAATCAGCCCCAGCATTTT.

The chain joins TRBV19 to TRBJ1-1, with D maybe TRBD1 (5 bases). V was clipped by 7 bases and J by 2 bases, with 11 bases between them. Germline V gives CDR1 LNHDA, CDR2 SQIVND (reference sequence). The CDR3 extends over 13 amino acids. CDR3 sequence (DNA): TGTGCCAGTATAGGGGTTCGAAACACTGAAGCTTTCTTT. As protein: CASIGVRNTEAFF.

This chain joins TRBV15 and TRBJ2-3; D is uncertain. Germline CDR1 LNHNV, CDR2 YYDKDF (reference sequence). Trimming took off 5 bases at V and 3 bases at J, with 15 bases between the two ends. This CDR3 comprises 15 residues. CDR3 residues: CATSGQALNTDTQYF. The CDR3 DNA sequence: TGTGCCACCAGCGGGCAGGCCCTTAATACAGATACGCAGTATTTT.

The V gene is TRBV30, the J gene TRBJ1-4; 7 positions agree with TRBD1. The ends lost 2 bases at V and 8 bases at J; junction bases unmatched: 14. This CDR3 comprises 16 residues. Germline V gives CDR1 GTSNPN, CDR2 SVGIG (reference sequence). The CDR3 sequence is CAWSIPGAGGGEKLFF. CDR3 DNA: TGTGCCTGGAGTATCCCCGGGGCAGGGGGTGGCGAAAAACTGTTTTTT. The variable domain in full, with the rest retrieved from reference TRBV30 and TRBJ1-4, is SQTIHQWPATLVQPVGSPLSLECTVEGTSNPNLYWYRQAAGRGLQLLFYSVGIGQISSEVPQNLSASRPQDRQFILSSKKLLLSDSGFYLCAWSIPGAGGGEKLFFGSGTQLSVL.

The gene calls are TRBV9 and TRBJ2-2; TRBD2 might be the D (5 bases). Germline CDR1 and CDR2: SGDLS and YYNGEE. This CDR3 spans 18 amino acids. Between the trimmed V and J ends, which lost 3 bases and 0 bases, there was a span of 18 bases. The CDR3 nucleotides read TGTGCCAGCAGCGCCCTCGGATCCGGGAAAGCGAACACCGGGGAGCTGTTTTTT. Translated: CASSALGSGKANTGELFF.

The chain couples TRBV7-7 to TRBJ2-7; 7 bases fit TRBD1. This CDR3 region has 13 residues. Germline V gene data show CDR1 as SSHAT and CDR2 as FNYEAQ (reference sequence). V was pared by 1 base and J by 6 bases, with 3 bases of the junction left unmatched. The DNA for the CDR3 is TGTGCCAGCAGCTTAGAAGGGGGCGCCGAGCAGTACTTC. Translating gives CASSLEGGAEQYF.

The J gene is TRBJ2-3, the V gene TRBV27; 12 bases are a match to TRBD2. In germline, CDR1 is MNHEY, CDR2 SMNVEV (reference sequence). Trimming took 2 bases from V and 3 from J; bases not matched to a gene: 3. CDR3 size: 16 residues. The CDR3 DNA is TGTGCCAGCAGTTTACTAGCGGGAGGGCCTACAGATACGCAGTATTTT. Its translation is CASSLLAGGPTDTQYF.